This T cell receptor (beta chain) was documented in a study of cytomegalovirus exposure and HLA in healthy donors (dated by TCRdb to 2016 to 2017). With respect to the entire study: In an earlier analysis of under 750 of the donors, around 290 Gb of sequence data and just under 120 million unique TCR beta sequences from 150 million to 200 million T cells were reported. An early release that covered some 630 HLA-typed donors contained approximately 300 gigabases of sequencing data and around 85 million unique TCR sequences. The genetic ancestry cluster associated with self-reported Caucasian donors included about 84% of the roughly 410 genotyped donors. The study aimed to test whether signatures of past pathogen exposure could be identified by cataloging public T cell receptors. The study used immunosequencing to profile the T cell repertoires of more than 650 subjects and linked those repertoires to cytomegalovirus serostatus. Besides the first cohort of hundreds of subjects, a separate validation cohort made up of some 110 different subjects was used. To predict cytomegalovirus infection status, the study brought together high-throughput TCR immunosequencing, statistical association of individual TCRs with disease status, and machine learning. In a later analysis, previously published TCR beta repertoires from roughly 710 donors were re-analyzed and high-resolution HLA genotyping was added so that TCR occurrence patterns could be studied. Rather than using new phenotypic data, the later analysis identified candidate immune exposures from TCR beta sequences and from how often those sequences occurred across donors. An earlier analysis of nearly 600 of the donors applied high-throughput TCR beta sequencing to assess whether each TCR beta V gene segment acted as functional or pseudogenic. Alongside the repertoire data, information on donor age, sex, ethnicity and CMV serostatus was compiled. In a later genetic analysis, genome-wide SNP genotypes for 398 of the 666 donors were used, and that subset was treated as a discovery cohort. All discovery cohort repertoires had been generated on a single sequencing platform. Class I and class II HLA loci were covered by the typing at four-digit resolution. The number of typed donors differed by locus: 629-630 for A, B, C, DRB1 and DQB1; some 500 for DQA1; 606 for DPA1; and about 450 for DPB1. Roughly 5 DR-DQ haplotypes were handled as single units for association and clustering, since linkage in the cohort was strong. Among around 400 genotyped donors of the cohort, an average of roughly 230,000 unique TCR beta nucleotide sequences was sequenced per donor, of which roughly 18% were non-productive.

The library was made by the immunoSEQ multiplex PCR assay. For the multiplex PCR, a mixture combining 60 forward primers for TCR Vbeta segments and 13 reverse primers for TCR Jbeta segments was used. The CDR3 region of rearranged TCR beta genes was amplified from genomic DNA with a multiplex PCR assay. Amplified TCR beta libraries were sequenced as 87-base-pair reads on the Illumina HiSeq System. The original methods were these. Across the 600 to 700 repertoires, a later analysis counted 60 million to 90 million unique TCR beta chains, approximately 12 million of which were shared by at least two donors. Raw reads were error-corrected and collapsed into unique sequences with a nearest-neighbor algorithm that merged closely related sequences to remove PCR and sequencing errors. CDR3 sequences were aligned to IMGT reference sequences to assign V, D and J gene segments. For a sequence to be retained, at least a six-nucleotide match to both a V gene segment and a J gene segment was required. A rearrangement counted as productive if the CDR3 had no stop codons and remained in frame with V and J, and every other rearrangement counted as non-productive. CDR3 was defined by IMGT convention, running from the second conserved V-encoded cysteine to the conserved J-encoded phenylalanine. Sequences without an unambiguous match to a single V gene segment were excluded from the earlier analysis of a few hundred of the donors. An earlier analysis of a few hundred of the donors classified V segments as functional when productive rearrangements were above 56.7% and as segregating when the standard deviation between donors was above 5%. A statistical classification framework was built to diagnose cytomegalovirus status from the catalog of TCR beta chain sequences. A later analysis assigned V and J genes by comparing TCR nucleotide sequences with IMGT/GENE-DB human TR gene sequences. A later analysis assigned CDR3 sequences and most-parsimonious VDJ recombination scenarios with the TCRdist pipeline. In a later analysis, every TCR beta chain was defined by the combination of its CDR3 amino acid sequence and its V-gene family, and reads without a unique V-gene family were dropped. As a way to deal with suspected cross-contamination and a sequencing artifact, a later analysis dropped 450 to 700 nucleotide sequences that were highly shared and had low generation probability. A later analysis calculated a clonal expansion index for each public chain from normalized within-repertoire ranks of inferred template counts. In a later analysis, generation probabilities were computed using a VDJ recombination model fitted to out-of-frame rearrangements, and the results were checked against IGoR. A later analysis scored TCR-TCR, TCR-HLA and TCR-CMV co-occurrence with hypergeometric tests, applying a repertoire-size bias correction to TCR pairs. A later analysis estimated false discovery rates by permuting HLA or CMV assignments 20 times. In a later analysis, co-occurring TCRs were grouped with DBSCAN, and TCRdist sequence similarity was added when clustering was performed within HLA-allele-positive subsets. Repertoires with fewer than 30,000 or more than 120,000 public chains were left out of co-occurrence clustering, as were several repertoires with anomalous nucleotide sharing. Here the immuneACCESS table is served through TCRdb, limited to in-frame sequences with V and J called. Missing clones are a known gap in these copies; in checked studies unresolved V genes cover under half, and the rest lacks a known reason. D and trimming come from the DNA, and the V and J calls and clone size come from that table. Counted in this sample were about 150,000 clones; about 85% of them appeared once. 1.5% to 2% of the sample is held by the ten biggest clonotypes.

Spanning cysteine to phenylalanine, the CDR3 consists of 18 amino acids. Just CDR3 DNA is preserved here, 54 bases in frame from base 1. Based on the germline V gene, the CDR1 and CDR2 sequences are SGHVS and FNYEAQ. V is reduced by 5 bases and J by 2 bases, leaving a spacing of 22 bases between them. In the case of this clone: Its antigen target is currently unknown. The sample holds no much larger clone one base away, and base qualities are not on file.

General conclusions and limits of the study: In a later analysis, HLA-associated TCR beta chains were found to be more clonally expanded and to have lower generation probabilities than equally common non-associated chains. According to a later analysis, most CMV-associated TCR beta chains appeared to be HLA-restricted, and the HLA associations seemed to be driven largely by CMV exposure. According to a later analysis, TCR association rates differed among HLA loci, with DRB1 alleles showing the most associated TCRs and HLA-C alleles showing the fewest. This cohort had only TCR beta chains sequenced, and the lack of alpha or paired-chain data limited which features could be detected. In a later genetic analysis, fewer N-insertions in productive TCRs were reported among donors in an Asian-associated ancestry cluster than the roughly 700-donor mean. Specific HLA alleles were associated with 15,000 to 20,000 TCR beta sequences at a false discovery rate of 0.05 in a later analysis. In vitro tests confirmed that a few of the cytomegalovirus-associated TCR beta chains recognize cytomegalovirus antigens. In both the original and validation cohorts, the classifier was reported to diagnose cytomegalovirus status with high specificity and sensitivity. A later analysis reported that several top co-occurrence clusters appeared linked to parvovirus B19, influenza, CMV and Epstein-Barr virus. Most TCR sequences were seen in very few donors, while some public TCRs were found in many individuals. A later genetic analysis associated a missense DCLRE1C variant with V-gene and J-gene trimming of TCR beta chains, and an independent cohort replicated the association. The 87-base-pair reads could not distinguish some IMGT-functional V segments, including TRBV6-2 and TRBV6-3, so those segments were excluded. A cluster of highly shared sequence variants was judged likely to be a technical artifact of the sequencing pipeline. Presence/absence analyses assumed roughly uniform sequencing depth across donors, an assumption that may not hold. The only immune exposure information available for the cohort was CMV serostatus. Correlated functional status among segregating V segments might be attributable to linkage disequilibrium, but an unknown experimental factor could not be ruled out. Because HLA typing was missing for some donors at each locus, association tests included only the typed subset. In the study, 164 TCR beta chains were listed as associated with cytomegalovirus. It was suggested by the authors that the approach could potentially be generalized to other disease states and immunological phenotypes. When HLA alleles, especially DR and DQ, strongly co-occurred, attributing TCR associations to individual alleles was difficult. A further reported finding was that TCR beta sequences accurately predicted the HLA-A and HLA-B alleles for most subjects in the first cohort. An earlier analysis of 587 of the donors showed that most TCR beta V segments appeared in productive rearrangements either about 87% or about 30% of the time, which broadly matched IMGT annotations. Over 15 rarely observed V segments, including chromosome 9 orphons, were excluded from the earlier analysis of some 590 of the donors because counts were too low.

The cohort consisted of 600 to 700 healthy bone marrow donors. Cohort members were all nominally healthy when sampled, although unrecorded immune exposures were likely present. The donor was CMV seronegative and belonged to the group of 350 or so seronegative cohort members. Every donor gave a peripheral blood sample, and the peripheral blood mononuclear cells from that sample were used for TCR beta sequencing. Genomic DNA was extracted from the blood cell samples with the Qiagen DNeasy Blood Extraction Kit. Recombination linked TRBV7-6 to TRBJ2-1, and perhaps TRBD1 as D gene, on 6 matching bases. Specimen: PBMCs. This clonotype was obtained from a man between 18 and 29 years old in good health and CMV-seronegative. The CDR3: CASSLVPDSPGTYNEQFF. The nucleotide sequence is given as TGTGCCAGCAGCCTCGTACCGGACAGCCCTGGAACCTACAATGAGCAGTTCTTC.